This T cell receptor beta chain appears in the sequencing data of a study of neurological immune-mediated disorders. This clonotype showed up many times. Trimming at V came to 6 bases and at J to 2 bases, leaving 3 bases not matched to a gene. The CDR3 consists of 13 residues. 5'RACE with 10-nucleotide random UMIs generated the cDNA. A single record per CDR3 protein comes from TCRdb applying MiXCR to the 5' RACE reads. This table has fewer than 85,000 distinct CDR3 sequences, 5% to 6% appearing once. This chain joins TRBV12-3 or TRBV12-4 and TRBJ1-2; TRBD1 aligns across 7 bases. Material: PBMCs. This receptor was taken from a woman aged 30 to 39 with multiple sclerosis. The DNA of the CDR3 is TGTGCCAGCAGCGGACAGGTCAACTATGGCTACACCTTC. Translated, it gives CASSGQVNYGYTF.